Listed below are T cell receptor beta chains from one sample, sequenced in a study of cytomegalovirus exposure and HLA in healthy donors. Sequenced by immunoSEQ multiplex PCR; TCRdb stores in-frame clones only, minus some. The sample holds roughly 170,000 clones, approximately 80% seen once. Sequenced material: PBMCs. The receptors here all came from a woman aged 25 to 39 in good health and CMV-seronegative. Both conserved end residues are part of each CDR3. The D gene is left open where the match is weak. Clone size is stated in some rows and not others, as once, few, many or a class when expanded.

cdr3_length j_call d_call clone_size v_call cdr3_nt cdr3_aa
12 TRBJ1-2 TRBD1 NA TRBV7-8 TGTGCCATCCGGGGACAGCTAGCTGGCTACACCTTC CAIRGQLAGYTF
13 TRBJ1-1 NA NA TRBV9 TGTGCCAGCAGCGTGGGAGTTTCCACTGAAGCTTTCTTT CASSVGVSTEAFF
14 TRBJ1-6 NA NA TRBV7-2 TGTGCCAGCAGCTTAGAAGGAGGTAATTCACCCCTCCACTTT CASSLEGGNSPLHF
15 TRBJ2-5 TRBD1 NA TRBV2 TGTGCCAGCAGTGTTGACAGGGGGCGCCCCGAGACCCAGTACTTC CASSVDRGRPETQYF
14 TRBJ1-4 TRBD1 NA TRBV2 TGTGCCAGCGGACGACAGGGAACTAATGAAAAACTGTTTTTT CASGRQGTNEKLFF
17 TRBJ2-6 NA many TRBV4-3 TGCGCCAGCAGCCAAGTCGAATCGAGCTCTGGGGCCAACGTCCTGACTTTC CASSQVESSSGANVLTF
14 TRBJ2-3 NA NA TRBV5-4 TGTGCCAGCAGCGACCCGCGGAGCACAGATACGCAGTATTTT CASSDPRSTDTQYF
16 TRBJ1-4 NA NA TRBV5-1 TGCGCCAGCAGCCTTCAACCGGGACAAACTAATGAAAAACTGTTTTTT CASSLQPGQTNEKLFF
16 TRBJ1-4 NA NA TRBV27 TGTGCCAGCAGTTTAGGGTCCGGGCAGGGTCGGGGGAAACTGTTTTTT CASSLGSGQGRGKLFF
17 TRBJ2-1 NA NA TRBV4-1 TGCGCCAGCAGCCACCAAACTGGTATCGTTTCCTACAATGAGCAGTTCTTC CASSHQTGIVSYNEQFF